One and the same sample provided the 20 T cell receptor beta chains below, sequenced in a study of blood T cell repertoires in COVID-19. Profiling relied on immunoSEQ multiplex PCR, and the TCRdb table lists in-frame clones only, not all of them. The table shows 200,000 to 300,000 clones, with less than 90% occurring only once. The sample was peripheral blood. The receptor source for this set is a man in his sixties with acute or convalescent COVID-19.

The chain has TRBV6-5 and TRBJ1-5; weak D call: TRBD1 (5 bases). The V end was cut by 8 bases, the J end by 4 bases, with 18 bases between. CDR1 is MNHEY and CDR2 is SVGAGI in the germline V gene. The CDR3 is 15 residues long. As DNA, the CDR3 is TGTGCCAGCTCTGGCAGGGTGGGGTTTAATCAGCCCCAGCATTTT. Translating gives CASSGRVGFNQPQHF.

V usage is TRBV11-2 and J usage is TRBJ1-6; unclear D gene. The CDR3 sequence is 15 residues long. Between the trimmed V and J ends, which lost 1 base and 7 bases, there was a span of 11 bases. Germline V gene lookup returns CDR1 SGHAT and CDR2 FQNNGV. In nucleotides, the CDR3 is TGTGCCAGCAGCTTAGGAGGAGCGGGGAATTCACCCCTCCACTTT. It specifies CASSLGGAGNSPLHF. The full variable domain, completed using reference TRBV11-2 and TRBJ1-6, is EAGVAQSPRYKIIEKRQSVAFWCNPISGHATLYWYQQILGQGPKLLIQFQNNGVVDDSQLPKDRFSAERLKGVDSTLKIQPAKLEDSAVYLCASSLGGAGNSPLHFGNGTRLTVT.

V gene TRBV5-1 combines with J gene TRBJ2-5; tentatively, D is TRBD1 (6 bases). From germline, CDR1 is SGHRS and CDR2 YFSETQ. CDR3 length: 14 residues. Trimming removed 3 bases at V and 4 bases at J, with 13 bases between. DNA of the CDR3: TGCGCCAGCAGCTCGGAGACAGGCCGAGAGACCCAGTACTTC. This gives the protein CASSSETGRETQYF.

This clone appeared a few times. The chain employs TRBV28 and TRBJ2-2; D is ambiguous. The CDR3 is 13 residues long. The germline V gene has CDR1 MDHEN and CDR2 SYDVKM. V dropped 2 bases and J dropped 4 bases, with 5 bases sitting between them. CDR3 amino acids: CASSLRSTGELFF. The CDR3 coding sequence is TGTGCCAGCAGTTTAAGGAGCACCGGGGAGCTGTTTTTT. The full variable domain, completed using reference TRBV28 and TRBJ2-2, is DVKVTQSSRYLVKRTGEKVFLECVQDMDHENMFWYRQDPGLGLRLIYFSYDVKMKEKGDIPEGYSVSREKKERFSLILESASTNQTSMYLCASSLRSTGELFFGEGSRLTVL.

This clone was picked up a small number of times. The V call is TRBV5-1, the J call TRBJ2-7; perhaps TRBD2 as D (7 bases). CDR1 is SGHRS, CDR2 YFSETQ, per germline. Trimming removed 4 bases at V and 2 bases at J, with 13 bases between. This CDR3 has 14 amino acids. CDR3 bases: TGCGCCAGCAGCCCGGGGGGCGGTGCCTACGAGCAGTACTTC. Translation: CASSPGGGAYEQYF.

This chain connects TRBV6-1 to TRBJ1-5; perhaps TRBD1 as D (5 bases). The CDR3 consists of 16 residues. Germline loops: CDR1 MNHNS, CDR2 SASEGT. The V end was cut by 4 bases, the J end by 2 bases, with 15 bases between. CDR3 sequence: CASSGTLAGRNQPQHF. The CDR3 DNA is TGTGCCAGCAGTGGGACGTTAGCGGGGCGCAATCAGCCCCAGCATTTT.

The CDR3 loop is CASSPHGQHNQPQHF. The CDR3 nucleotides read TGTGCCAGCAGTCCCCACGGACAGCACAATCAGCCCCAGCATTTT. This rearrangement joins TRBV21-1 to TRBJ1-5; the DNA was not compared with TRBD1, the D call given in the table. TRBV21-1 is an annotated pseudogene. CDR3 length: 15 residues.

V and J are TRBV5-6 and TRBJ1-2; 9 bases are shared with TRBD1. J was trimmed by 0 bases and V by 2 bases; bases with no gene match: 11. The CDR3 has 18 amino acids. Germline V gene data show CDR1 as SGHDT and CDR2 as YYEEEE. CDR3 in amino acids: CASSLQGAVYLANYGYTF. Here the CDR3 DNA reads TGTGCCAGCAGCTTACAGGGGGCGGTTTACTTGGCTAACTATGGCTACACCTTC.

The rearrangement links TRBV3-1 (or the pseudogene TRBV3-2) to TRBJ1-2, with D uncertain. The CDR3 sequence is 11 residues long. The ends were cut back, 6 bases at V and 7 bases at J, with 9 bases in the middle. CDR1 and CDR2 (germline): LGHDT, YNNKEL (reference sequence). The CDR3 reads CASRASSGYTF. CDR3 DNA sequence: TGTGCCAGCAGGGCTTCTTCTGGCTACACCTTC.

This chain uses TRBV7-9 with TRBJ2-1; no reliable D call. The V gene's germline CDR1 is SEHNR and CDR2 FQNEAQ (reference sequence). This CDR3 has 14 amino acids. Between the trimmed V and J ends, which lost 4 bases and 7 bases, there was a span of 14 bases. CDR3 sequence reads: CASSYFPVRNEQFF. CDR3 DNA: TGTGCCAGCAGCTACTTTCCGGTTCGGAATGAGCAGTTCTTC.

The chain employs TRBV15 and TRBJ2-5; TRBD2 agrees at 15 bases. This CDR3 has 18 residues. With V trimmed by 1 base and J by 1 base, 4 bases remained unmatched. Germline values: CDR1 LNHNV, CDR2 YYDKDF (reference sequence). This chain's CDR3 is CATSRGGLAGGGQETQYF. The CDR3 DNA is TGTGCCACCAGCAGAGGTGGACTAGCGGGAGGGGGCCAAGAGACCCAGTACTTC. Combining the CDR3 with reference TRBV15 and TRBJ2-5 gives the whole variable domain DAMVIQNPRYQVTQFGKPVTLSCSQTLNHNVMYWYQQKSSQAPKLLFHYYDKDFNNEADTPDNFQSRRPNTSFCFLDIRSPGLGDTAMYLCATSRGGLAGGGQETQYFGPGTRLLVL.

This chain uses TRBV7-9 with TRBJ1-3; no clear D gene. Trimming took off 2 bases at V and 0 bases at J, with 11 bases between the two ends. The CDR3 sequence is 16 residues long. Germline-derived CDR1 and CDR2 are SEHNR and FQNEAQ (reference sequence). This chain's CDR3 is CASSLSRLRSGNTIYF. CDR3 in DNA: TGTGCCAGCAGCTTAAGCAGACTCCGCTCTGGAAACACCATATATTTT.

This rearrangement joins TRBV7-2 to TRBJ2-3, with 9 bases identical to TRBD2. J gave up 7 bases and V 1 base, and 15 bases lay outside the gene matches. Germline lookup yields CDR1 SGHTA and CDR2 FQGNSA. The CDR3 has 18 residues. Here the CDR3 DNA reads TGTGCCAGCAGCTTAGGGGGGGGTGGTAGCGGGAGTAGGAATACGCAGTATTTT. Amino acids: CASSLGGGGSGSRNTQYF. Complete variable domain (other parts from reference TRBV7-2 and TRBJ2-3): GAGVSQSPSNKVTEKGKDVELRCDPISGHTALYWYRQSLGQGLEFLIYFQGNSAPDKSGLPSDRFSAERTGGSVSTLTIQRTQQEDSAVYLCASSLGGGGSGSRNTQYFGPGTRLTVL.

The rearrangement links TRBV9 to TRBJ2-1; perhaps TRBD2 as D (6 bases). The CDR3 consists of 16 residues. V lost 2 bases and J lost 0, with 12 bases in between. Germline V gene sequence: CDR1 SGDLS, CDR2 YYNGEE. The CDR3 DNA follows: TGTGCCAGCAGCGTTAGCGGAGGGAGCTCCTACAATGAGCAGTTCTTC. It specifies CASSVSGGSSYNEQFF. Full variable domain (rest looked up from reference TRBV9 and TRBJ2-1): DSGVTQTPKHLITATGQRVTLRCSPRSGDLSVYWYQQSLDQGLQFLIQYYNGEERAKGNILERFSAQQFPDLHSELNLSSLELGDSALYFCASSVSGGSSYNEQFFGPGTRLTVL.

The chain is built from TRBV5-1 and TRBJ2-3; 8 nucleotides match TRBD2. The length of the CDR3 is 15 residues. Trimming cost V 2 bases and J 6 bases; bases outside gene matches: 8. Germline V gene sequence: CDR1 SGHRS, CDR2 YFSETQ. This CDR3 reads CASSFPSGSGDTQYF. The CDR3 nucleotides read TGCGCCAGCAGCTTTCCAAGCGGGAGTGGGGATACGCAGTATTTT.

The chain combines TRBV7-2 with TRBJ2-7; 10 bases match TRBD2. Germline CDR1 reads SGHTA; CDR2 reads FQGNSA. The ends lost 3 bases at V and 3 bases at J; junction bases unmatched: 8. The CDR3 is 16 residues long. This CDR3 reads CASSLLAGVGSYEQYF. The CDR3 region has the DNA TGTGCCAGCAGCTTGCTAGCGGGAGTCGGGAGCTACGAGCAGTACTTC.

Note on this clone: At one boundary the junction diverges from the germline segment, which might be a read error. The V gene is TRBV19, the J gene TRBJ1-5; 9 nucleotides line up with TRBD1. The CDR3 sequence is 15 residues long. Looked up from germline, CDR1 is LNHDA and CDR2 is SQIVND (reference sequence). CDR3 sequence (DNA): TGTGTCAGTAGTTTAAGACAGGGGGTTAATCAGCCCCAGCATTTT. Its translation is CVSSLRQGVNQPQHF.

V is TRBV2 and J is TRBJ2-1, with 11 nucleotides matching TRBD2. Germline V CDR1 and CDR2: SNHLY, FYNNEI. The CDR3 length is 15 residues. V was pared by 4 bases and J by 8 bases, with 7 bases of the junction left unmatched. The CDR3 here is CASSVGIAGGYEQFF. The CDR3 bases are TGTGCCAGCAGTGTCGGAATAGCGGGGGGGTATGAGCAGTTCTTC.

The rearrangement joins TRBV6-5 to TRBJ2-5, with D possibly TRBD2 on 5 matching bases. Trimming took off 2 bases at V and 0 bases at J, with 13 bases between the two ends. The germline gives CDR1 MNHEY, CDR2 SVGAGI. The CDR3 consists of 16 residues. CDR3 coding DNA: TGTGCCAGCAGTTACAGGCCCGGGAAGTACCAAGAGACCCAGTACTTC. Its protein product is CASSYRPGKYQETQYF.

This clone appeared a single time. V is TRBV28 and J is TRBJ2-3; TRBD2 is a possible D gene (6 bases). The germline V and J ends were trimmed by 6 bases and 2 bases, with 15 bases remaining between them. The CDR3 consists of 15 residues. Per the germline V gene, CDR1 is MDHEN and CDR2 is SYDVKM. The CDR3: CASSPGGPFTDTQYF. The CDR3 coding sequence is TGTGCCAGCAGCCCCGGAGGGCCCTTCACAGATACGCAGTATTTT.